This is a list of T cell receptor beta chains from one sample in a study of cytomegalovirus exposure and HLA in healthy donors. The table came from immunoSEQ multiplex PCR; TCRdb's copy has only in-frame clones and leaves some out. In total, the table holds around 120,000 clones. The sample taken for sequencing was PBMCs. Source of these receptors: a young man in good health and CMV-seronegative. Both conserved end residues are part of each CDR3. The D gene is left open where the match is weak.

>TRBV4-1|TRBD2|TRBJ2-1
CASSLQDMGLGDNEQFF
TGCGCCAGCAGCCTACAAGATATGGGACTAGGGGACAATGAGCAGTTCTTC
>TRBV7-9|TRBD1|TRBJ1-6
CASSGDRVNSPLHF
TGTGCCAGCAGCGGGGACAGGGTTAATTCACCCCTCCACTTT
>TRBV5-1|.|TRBJ1-1
CAAPEIQGRHTEAFF
TGCGCCGCACCGGAGATCCAGGGGCGGCACACTGAAGCTTTCTTT
>TRBV2|.|TRBJ2-3
CASSRRGPDTQYF
TGTGCCAGCTCGCGCAGGGGCCCAGATACGCAGTATTTT
>TRBV7-6|TRBD1|TRBJ1-1
CASSLRQGATEAFF
TGTGCCAGCAGCTTAAGGCAGGGGGCCACTGAAGCTTTCTTT
>TRBV27|.|TRBJ1-1
CASSLSSWITEAFF
TGTGCCAGCAGTTTATCTAGCTGGATCACTGAAGCTTTCTTT
>TRBV7-8|.|TRBJ2-1
CASSLMTRQSSYNEQFF
TGTGCCAGCAGCTTAATGACTAGACAGAGCTCCTACAATGAGCAGTTCTTC
>TRBV9|TRBD1|TRBJ2-2
CASSVGPGTGSTGELFF
TGTGCCAGCAGCGTAGGCCCCGGGACAGGGTCCACCGGGGAGCTGTTTTTT
>TRBV10-1|.|TRBJ2-7
CASSESNGGEQYF
TGCGCCAGCAGTGAGTCGAACGGGGGCGAGCAGTACTTC
>TRBV6-5|.|TRBJ1-1
CASSYQGGVNTEAFF
TGTGCCAGCAGTTACCAGGGAGGCGTGAACACTGAAGCTTTCTTT
>TRBV30|TRBD1|TRBJ1-2
CAWRSWDRQGYTF
TGTGCCTGGCGTTCGTGGGACAGGCAGGGCTACACCTTC
>TRBV10-2|.|TRBJ1-2
CASSELLGSNYGYTF
TGCGCCAGCAGTGAGTTATTGGGCAGTAACTATGGCTACACCTTC
>TRBV28|.|TRBJ1-1
CASRLQWKGTEAFF
TGTGCCAGCAGGCTACAGTGGAAGGGGACTGAAGCTTTCTTT
>TRBV5-1|.|TRBJ2-7
CASRGEYEQYF
TGCGCCAGCAGAGGAGAATACGAGCAGTACTTC
>TRBV28|TRBD1|TRBJ2-7
CASSLAGGYEQYF
TGTGCCAGCAGTTTGGCAGGGGGCTACGAGCAGTACTTC
>TRBV6-5|.|TRBJ1-1
CASTDGGTEAFF
TGTGCCAGCACCGACGGGGGGACTGAAGCTTTCTTT
>TRBV5-4|.|TRBJ2-1
CASSFGSSGEQFF
TGTGCCAGCAGCTTTGGTTCTTCGGGTGAGCAGTTCTTC
>TRBV5-1|.|TRBJ1-1
CASRGGVNTEAFF
TGCGCCTCAAGAGGCGGGGTGAACACTGAAGCTTTCTTT
>TRBV18|.|TRBJ1-2
CASSLTRGSEYGYTF
TGTGCCAGCTCACTCACCCGGGGTTCGGAATATGGCTACACCTTC
>TRBV9|TRBD1|TRBJ1-2
CASSPGQAVYGYTF
TGTGCCAGCAGCCCTGGACAGGCTGTGTATGGCTACACCTTC
>TRBV23-1|TRBD1|TRBJ2-3
CASSPHRRQGTFTDTQYF
TGCGCCAGCAGTCCACATCGTCGACAGGGCACATTCACAGATACGCAGTATTTT
>TRBV11-2|.|TRBJ1-1
CASSFEGLGGSTEAFF
TGTGCCAGCAGCTTCGAGGGGCTGGGGGGTAGCACTGAAGCTTTCTTT
>TRBV25-1|TRBD1|TRBJ1-2
CASSARDRNGGYTF
TGTGCCAGCAGTGCCCGGGACAGGAACGGTGGCTACACCTTC
>TRBV30|TRBD2|TRBJ2-7
CASSGGAYEQYF
TGTGCCTCCAGCGGGGGGGCCTACGAGCAGTACTTC
>TRBV9|.|TRBJ2-7
CASSVDGTLYEQYF
TGTGCCAGCAGCGTAGACGGGACACTCTACGAGCAGTACTTC
>TRBV5-1|TRBD2|TRBJ2-3
CATAAGTSSDTQYF
TGCGCCACCGCCGCCGGGACTAGCTCAGATACGCAGTATTTT
>TRBV7-6|TRBD1|TRBJ2-7
CASSLGQAGGPSEQYF
TGTGCCAGCAGCTTAGGGCAGGCAGGGGGACCCTCCGAGCAGTACTTC
>TRBV5-6|.|TRBJ1-2
CASSLVQGKEGYTF
TGTGCCAGCAGCTTGGTACAGGGTAAAGAAGGCTACACCTTC
>TRBV14|.|TRBJ1-1
CASSPVTGRHTEAFF
TGTGCCAGCAGCCCCGTGACAGGCCGTCACACTGAAGCTTTCTTT
>TRBV28|.|TRBJ1-1
CASSFLNRVRPEAFF
TGTGCCAGCAGTTTCCTTAACAGGGTTCGACCTGAAGCTTTCTTT
>TRBV18|TRBD1|TRBJ1-1
CASSPRGARNTEAFF
TGTGCCAGCTCACCCAGGGGGGCTAGGAACACTGAAGCTTTCTTT
>TRBV19|TRBD1|TRBJ2-2
CASSSRDRGPGELFF
TGTGCCAGTAGTAGCCGGGACAGGGGTCCCGGGGAGCTGTTTTTT
>TRBV27|.|TRBJ1-1
CASSIRGGNTEAFF
TGTGCCAGCAGTATTAGGGGGGGAAACACTGAAGCTTTCTTT
>TRBV4-1|.|TRBJ2-7
CASSYLELSYEQYF
TGCGCCAGCAGCTATTTAGAGCTCTCCTACGAGCAGTACTTC
>TRBV27|TRBD1|TRBJ2-1
CASSFLRQGSNEQFF
TGTGCCAGCAGTTTCCTTAGACAGGGGTCCAATGAGCAGTTCTTC
>TRBV9|.|TRBJ2-7
CASSAGGGVYEQYF
TGTGCCAGCAGCGCGGGGGGCGGAGTCTACGAGCAGTACTTC
>TRBV6-5|.|TRBJ2-7
CASSRGILSYEQYF
TGTGCCAGCAGCCGAGGGATCCTCTCCTACGAGCAGTACTTC
>TRBV4-1|.|TRBJ1-2
CASSQQGTGGYTF
TGCGCCAGCAGCCAACAGGGTACGGGCGGCTACACCTTC
>TRBV2|.|TRBJ2-7
CASEGTGSYEQYF
TGTGCCAGCGAGGGAACAGGGTCTTACGAGCAGTACTTC
>TRBV2|.|TRBJ1-1
CASSDESNTEAFF
TGTGCCAGCAGTGACGAGTCGAACACTGAAGCTTTCTTT
>TRBV5-4|.|TRBJ2-1
CASSLELDNEQFF
TGTGCCAGCAGCTTGGAACTCGACAATGAGCAGTTCTTC
>TRBV5-1|.|TRBJ2-7
CASSLESSGTSYEQYF
TGCGCCAGCAGCTTGGAATCCAGCGGAACTTCCTACGAGCAGTACTTC